One and the same sample provided the 15 T cell receptor beta chains below, sequenced in a study of response to subunit inactivated influenza vaccine. TCRdb re-called the RT-PCR reads through MiXCR, storing one row per CDR3 protein. The sample shows 500,000 to 550,000 distinct CDR3 sequences, more than 7% of them seen only once. This material consisted of PBMCs from blood, taken around 25 months after vaccination. The receptors derive from a man aged 45-69 years who received an inactivated influenza vaccine.

This clonotype was observed at least ten times. The chain employs TRBV5-6 and TRBJ2-7; 8 bases map to TRBD1. V was pared by 3 bases and J by 2 bases, with 4 bases of the junction left unmatched. This CDR3 contains 14 residues. Germline-derived CDR1 and CDR2 are SGHDT and YYEEEE. The CDR3 sequence is CASSSTGVAYEQYF. CDR3 DNA sequence: TGTGCCAGCAGCTCGACAGGGGTCGCCTACGAGCAGTACTTC. The entire variable domain, with the rest obtained from reference TRBV5-6 and TRBJ2-7, is as follows: DAGVTQSPTHLIKTRGQQVTLRCSPKSGHDTVSWYQQALGQGPQFIFQYYEEEERQRGNFPDRFSGHQFPNYSSELNVNALLLGDSALYLCASSSTGVAYEQYFGPGTRLTVT.

The V gene is TRBV4-1, the J gene TRBJ2-3; D assignment may be TRBD1 or TRBD2 (5 bases each). The CDR3 loop spans 16 amino acids. V lost 1 base and J 2 bases, leaving 13 bases between the germline ends. Germline values: CDR1 MGHRA, CDR2 YSYEKL. The CDR3 bases are TGCGCCAGCAGCCAAGCGGGGCGGAGTACCACAGATACGCAGTATTTT. This encodes CASSQAGRSTTDTQYF.

This clonotype was seen repeatedly, ten times or more. The chain recombines TRBV4-2 with TRBJ2-5, with D perhaps matching TRBD1 (5 bases). This CDR3 region has 14 residues. The V gene lost 0 bases and the J gene lost 7 bases, with 12 bases spanning the gap. CDR1 is LGHNA, CDR2 YNFKEQ, per germline. CDR3 protein: CASSQDRPGMTQYF. The CDR3 DNA reads TGTGCCAGCAGCCAAGATAGGCCAGGGATGACCCAGTACTTC.

This clonotype was detected many times. The rearrangement joins TRBV6-1 to TRBJ1-5; unclear D gene. Germline CDR1 MNHNS, CDR2 SASEGT. Trimming cost V 3 bases and J 11 bases, with 17 bases left between them. The CDR3 covers 14 residues. The CDR3 DNA sequence: TGTGCCAGCAGTGACGGGCCGGTAATCAGTTCCCAGCATTTT. Its protein is CASSDGPVISSQHF.

The chain couples TRBV7-2 to TRBJ1-5; 9 nucleotides align to TRBD1. The germline CDR1 and CDR2 sequences are SGHTA and FQGNSA. Losses at the gene ends were 1 base for V and 7 bases for J; bases not matched to a gene: 5. CDR3 length equals 15 residues. The CDR3 here is CASSLDRGQQQPQHF. CDR3 DNA sequence: TGTGCCAGCAGCTTAGACAGGGGGCAGCAGCAGCCCCAGCATTTT. The full variable domain, completed using reference TRBV7-2 and TRBJ1-5, is GAGVSQSPSNKVTEKGKDVELRCDPISGHTALYWYRQSLGQGLEFLIYFQGNSAPDKSGLPSDRFSAERTGGSVSTLTIQRTQQEDSAVYLCASSLDRGQQQPQHFGDGTRLSIL.

This clonotype appeared many times. The chain combines TRBV11-1 with TRBJ2-1; 10 bases are shared with TRBD1. Trimming took 3 bases from V and 4 from J; bases not matched to a gene: 12. CDR1 and CDR2 from the germline V gene are SGHAT and FQDESV (reference sequence). CDR3 length: 18 amino acids. The CDR3, as DNA: TGTGCCAGCAGCTTCGGAACCCGACCGGGACAGGGGTACAATGAGCAGTTCTTC. This encodes CASSFGTRPGQGYNEQFF.

V is TRBV18 and J is TRBJ2-5; the D call may be TRBD1 or TRBD2 (5 bases each). V dropped 1 base and J dropped 5 bases, with 14 bases sitting between them. The CDR3 sequence is 15 residues long. The germline V gene encodes CDR1 KGHSH and CDR2 LQKENI. Here the CDR3 reads CASSPLAGASETQYF. The DNA of the CDR3 is TGTGCCAGCTCACCACTGGCCGGGGCGTCGGAGACCCAGTACTTC.

The table lists this clonotype with many counts. The chain links TRBV10-3 to TRBJ1-2; D is possibly TRBD1 (5 bases). V dropped 3 bases and J dropped 5 bases, with 16 bases sitting between them. Looked up from germline, CDR1 is ENHRY and CDR2 is SYGVKD. This CDR3 comprises 15 residues. The CDR3 DNA reads TGTGCCATCAGTGAAACCGGGGCCGACACGTATGGCTACACCTTC. Translated: CAISETGADTYGYTF.

This clonotype was recorded a few times. The rearrangement links TRBV10-3 to TRBJ2-3; tentative D call: TRBD2 (6 bases). The ends were cut back, 8 bases at V and 4 bases at J, with 16 bases in the middle. There are 14 residues in the CDR3. Germline CDR1 ENHRY, CDR2 SYGVKD. CDR3 amino acids: CAISREVGADTQYF. The CDR3 bases are TGTGCCATCTCGAGGGAGGTGGGAGCAGATACGCAGTATTTT.

This clonotype was seen a handful of times. The V gene is TRBV4-2, the J gene TRBJ2-1; 10 bases fit TRBD2. CDR1 LGHNA and CDR2 YNFKEQ come from the germline V gene. This CDR3 comprises 18 residues. The junction had 9 bases not matched to a gene; V was cut back by 0 bases and J by 4 bases. CDR3 nucleotide sequence: TGTGCCAGCAGCCAAGAAGAAGCGGGAGGGCCGGGGTACAATGAGCAGTTCTTC. It encodes CASSQEEAGGPGYNEQFF.

This clonotype was counted between two and nine times. V usage is TRBV20-1 and J usage is TRBJ2-1; possibly TRBD2 for D (6 bases). Trimming shortened V by 1 base and J by 8 bases, and 9 bases separated the two germline ends. CDR1 is DFQATT, CDR2 SNEGSKA, per germline (reference sequence). The CDR3 runs to 12 residues. The CDR3, as DNA: TGCAGTGCTAGAGTGACTAGTTATGAGCAGTTCTTC. It specifies CSARVTSYEQFF.

This clonotype was counted at least ten times. The V call is TRBV7-8, the J call TRBJ2-7, with 12 nucleotides matching TRBD2. CDR1 and CDR2 from the germline V gene are SGHVS and FQNEAQ. The junction had 9 bases not matched to a gene; V was cut back by 1 base and J by 2 bases. The CDR3 runs to 18 residues. CDR3 in DNA: TGTGCCAGCAGCTTAGTTTTTACTAGCGGGAGGCATACCTACGAGCAGTACTTC. The encoded protein is CASSLVFTSGRHTYEQYF.

This clonotype was seen a few times. V usage is TRBV7-8 and J usage is TRBJ2-7, with TRBD1 matching 8 bases. V dropped 5 bases and J dropped 4; count of bases not matched to a gene: 7. CDR1 SGHVS and CDR2 FQNEAQ come from the germline V gene. CDR3 length: 14 amino acids. CDR3 in DNA: TGTGCCAGCAGCACCAGGACAGGGTTGTACGAGCAGTACTTC. Its translation is CASSTRTGLYEQYF.

The chain combines TRBV9 with TRBJ2-1; 11 bases match TRBD2. The V and J ends lost 1 base and 0 bases, in that order; junction bases with no gene match: 6. The CDR3 spans 18 residues. Germline CDR1 reads SGDLS; CDR2 reads YYNGEE. The CDR3: CASSVRTSGSSSYNEQFF. The CDR3 DNA sequence: TGTGCCAGCAGCGTACGGACTAGCGGGTCAAGCTCCTACAATGAGCAGTTCTTC. The full variable domain, its missing parts supplied by reference TRBV9 and TRBJ2-1, is DSGVTQTPKHLITATGQRVTLRCSPRSGDLSVYWYQQSLDQGLQFLIQYYNGEERAKGNILERFSAQQFPDLHSELNLSSLELGDSALYFCASSVRTSGSSSYNEQFFGPGTRLTVL.

The chain combines TRBV4-3 with TRBJ1-2, with D perhaps matching TRBD1 (6 bases). The CDR3 has 16 residues. Germline values: CDR1 LGHNA, CDR2 YSLEER. V was cut by 1 base and J by 4 bases, with 16 bases left in between. In DNA, the CDR3 is TGCGCCAGCAGCCAAGGCTCGAGTTCAGGGGCCTATGGCTACACCTTC. The encoded protein is CASSQGSSSGAYGYTF.